This entry describes one T cell receptor (beta chain). J lost 6 bases, V lost 2 bases, and 3 bases had no gene match. The germline V gene encodes CDR1 SGHKS and CDR2 YYEKEE (reference sequence). The CDR3 extends over 15 amino acids. This record belongs to a study of T cells after somatic rescue of genetic block. Some clones are missing from TCRdb's copy, which holds only in-frame ones; the method was immunoSEQ multiplex PCR. The sample lists around 67,000 clones, around 90% occurring once. Sample: peripheral blood mononuclear cells (PBMCs). V is TRBV5-5 and J is TRBJ2-2; 11 positions match TRBD1. This TCR derives from a man in his forties. The CDR3 sequence: CASSFGQGASGELFF. The CDR3 coding sequence is TGTGCCAGCAGCTTCGGACAGGGGGCGTCCGGGGAGCTGTTTTTT.